This T cell receptor beta chain came from a study of CD8 T cells in Susac syndrome. Broader study findings: The authors acknowledged that the study's TCR sequencing and HLA analysis involved relatively few individuals.

cDNA came from approximately 0.5 to 1 ug RNA primed by random hexamers. Multiplex immunoSEQ PCR targeted 54 Vbeta and 13 Jbeta TCR beta segments. MiXCR, run by TCRdb on the immunoSEQ multiplex PCR reads, gives a single entry per CDR3 protein. The table has approximately 180,000 distinct CDR3 sequences, more than 90% seen once. The CDR3 runs to 13 residues. The germline gives CDR1 SGHRS, CDR2 YFSETQ. Trimming took off 3 bases at V and 6 bases at J, with 10 bases between the two ends. With regard to this clonotype: Its antigen is unknown.

Sequencing of TCR beta was performed on blood CD8+ and CD4+ T cells. Negative isolation was used for CD8+ and CD4+ T cells and FACS enrichment for TEMRA cells. The genes are TRBV5-1 and TRBJ1-5; D is uncertain. The sample was CD4+ T cells from PBMCs. The sequence derives from a human donor with multiple sclerosis. The CDR3 is CASSSDLFQPQHF. CDR3 bases: TGCGCCAGCAGCTCCGATCTATTTCAGCCCCAGCATTTT. The full variable domain, completed using reference TRBV5-1 and TRBJ1-5, is KAGVTQTPRYLIKTRGQQVTLSCSPISGHRSVSWYQQTPGQGLQFLFEYFSETQRNKGNFPGRFSGRQFSNSRSEMNVSTLELGDSALYLCASSSDLFQPQHFGDGTRLSIL.